This TCR beta chain was sequenced during a study of T cells expressing NK-cell markers. Study-wide background: Sorted CD3+CD56+NKG2C+, CD3+CD56+NKG2C- and CD3+CD56-NKG2C+ T-cell subsets were beta-chain profiled. Seropositivity for HCMV was found in seven of the eight sequenced donors, with one seronegative.

Template switching by 5'RACE with UMIs generated the TCR beta cDNA. TCRdb reprocessed the 5' RACE reads, keeping one entry per CDR3 protein, no DNA. The record lists some 500,000 distinct CDR3 sequences, of which the ten most abundant hold approximately 1.4%. This CDR3 has 14 residues. Material for sequencing was blood T cells: a sorted CD56 or NKG2C T cell subset, CD4+ or CD8+ T cells, or bulk PBMC T cells (not recorded which). The chain has TRBV12-3 or TRBV12-4 and TRBJ2-5. The clonotype originates from a woman in her forties or fifties in good health. The CDR3: CASSPTEPQETQYF.